This T cell receptor beta chain was sequenced during a study of Graves' ophthalmopathy and Graves' hyperthyroidism. Germline V gene sequence: CDR1 MNHEY, CDR2 SVGAGI. V was clipped by 1 base and J by 1 base, with 16 bases between them. The CDR3 extends over 17 amino acids. The study, taken as a whole, reports: Most thyroid clonotypes with frequency above 0.001 were detected in blood too.

This clonotype was detected ten times or more. Its specificity is not known. A diagnosis was made from clinical symptoms together with serum thyroxine, TRAb, thyroid ultrasound and orbital computed tomography. RNA transcripts provided the template for amplifying TCR beta CDR3 regions. First-round RT-PCR used HTBI primers; second-round multiplex PCR followed. TCRdb used MiXCR to reprocess the multiplex PCR reads, holding one entry per CDR3 protein. The sample has over 500,000 distinct CDR3 sequences, about 24% seen once; the top ten hold more than 5.5%. The source material was peripheral blood. This clonotype originated in a woman aged 18-29 years with stable Graves' hyperthyroidism. Some clones in this sample may be carry-over from other donors' samples. The rearrangement links TRBV6-5 to TRBJ1-1, with D possibly being TRBD1 (5 bases). As DNA, the CDR3 is TGTGCCAGCAGTTACTTAAATCCCCCAGGGCAGAACACTGAAGCTTTCTTT. Translated, it gives CASSYLNPPGQNTEAFF.